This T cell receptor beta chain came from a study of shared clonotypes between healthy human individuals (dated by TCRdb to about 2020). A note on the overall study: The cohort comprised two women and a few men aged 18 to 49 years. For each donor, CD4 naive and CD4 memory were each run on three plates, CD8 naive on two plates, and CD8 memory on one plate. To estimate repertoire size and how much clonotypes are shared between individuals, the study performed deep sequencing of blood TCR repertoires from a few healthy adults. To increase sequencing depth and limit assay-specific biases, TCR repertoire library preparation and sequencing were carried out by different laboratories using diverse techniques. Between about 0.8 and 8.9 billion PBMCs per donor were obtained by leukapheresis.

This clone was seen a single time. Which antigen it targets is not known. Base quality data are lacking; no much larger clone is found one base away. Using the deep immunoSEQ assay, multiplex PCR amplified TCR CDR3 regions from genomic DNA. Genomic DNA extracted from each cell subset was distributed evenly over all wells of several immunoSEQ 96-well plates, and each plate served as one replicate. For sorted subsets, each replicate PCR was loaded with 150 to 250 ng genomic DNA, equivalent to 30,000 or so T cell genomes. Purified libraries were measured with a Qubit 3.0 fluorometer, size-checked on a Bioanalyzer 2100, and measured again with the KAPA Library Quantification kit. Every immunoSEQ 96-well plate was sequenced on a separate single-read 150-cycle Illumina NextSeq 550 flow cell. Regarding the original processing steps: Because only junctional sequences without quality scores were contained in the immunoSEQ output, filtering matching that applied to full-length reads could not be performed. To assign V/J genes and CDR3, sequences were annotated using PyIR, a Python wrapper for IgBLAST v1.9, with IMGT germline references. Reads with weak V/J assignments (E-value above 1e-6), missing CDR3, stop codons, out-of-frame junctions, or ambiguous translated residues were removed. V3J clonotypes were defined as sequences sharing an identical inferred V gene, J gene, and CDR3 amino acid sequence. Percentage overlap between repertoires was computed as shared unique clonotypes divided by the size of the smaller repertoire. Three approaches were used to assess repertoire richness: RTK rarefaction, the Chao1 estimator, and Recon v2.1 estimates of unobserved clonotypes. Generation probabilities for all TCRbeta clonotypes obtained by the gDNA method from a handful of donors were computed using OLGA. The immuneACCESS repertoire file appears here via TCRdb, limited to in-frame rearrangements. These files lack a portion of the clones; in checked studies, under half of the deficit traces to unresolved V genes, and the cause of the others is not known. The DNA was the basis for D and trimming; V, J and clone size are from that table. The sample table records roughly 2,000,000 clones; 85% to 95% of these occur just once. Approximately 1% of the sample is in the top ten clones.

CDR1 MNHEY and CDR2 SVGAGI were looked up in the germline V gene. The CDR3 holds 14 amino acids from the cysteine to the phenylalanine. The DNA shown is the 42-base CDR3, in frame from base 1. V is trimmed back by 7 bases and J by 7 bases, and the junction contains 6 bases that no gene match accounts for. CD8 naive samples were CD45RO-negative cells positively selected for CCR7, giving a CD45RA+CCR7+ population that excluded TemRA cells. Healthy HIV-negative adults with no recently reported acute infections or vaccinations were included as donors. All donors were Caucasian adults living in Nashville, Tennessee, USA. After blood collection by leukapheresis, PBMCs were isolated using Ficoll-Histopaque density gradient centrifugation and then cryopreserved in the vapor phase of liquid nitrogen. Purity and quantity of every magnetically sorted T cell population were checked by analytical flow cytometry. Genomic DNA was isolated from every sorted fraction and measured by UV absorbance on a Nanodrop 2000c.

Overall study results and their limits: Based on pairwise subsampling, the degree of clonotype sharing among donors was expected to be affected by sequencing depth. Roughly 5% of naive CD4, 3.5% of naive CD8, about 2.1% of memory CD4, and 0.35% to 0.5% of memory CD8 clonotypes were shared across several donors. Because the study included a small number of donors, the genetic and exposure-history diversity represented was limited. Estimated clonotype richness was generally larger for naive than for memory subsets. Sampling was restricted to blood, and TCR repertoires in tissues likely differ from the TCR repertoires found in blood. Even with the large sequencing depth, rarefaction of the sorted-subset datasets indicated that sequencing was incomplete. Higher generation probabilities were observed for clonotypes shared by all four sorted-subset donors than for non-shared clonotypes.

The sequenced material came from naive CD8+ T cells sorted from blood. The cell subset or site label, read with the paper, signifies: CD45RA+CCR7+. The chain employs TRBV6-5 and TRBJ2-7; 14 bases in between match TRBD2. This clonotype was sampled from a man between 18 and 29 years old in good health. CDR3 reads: CASTSTSGRGEQYF. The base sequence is TGTGCCAGCACCTCGACTAGCGGGAGGGGGGAGCAGTACTTC.